These T cell receptor beta chains were read from a single sample in a study of early T cells in non-severe SARS-CoV-2 infection. TCRdb itself ran the 5' RACE reads through MiXCR, one entry per CDR3 protein. The data show about 59,000 distinct CDR3 sequences, about 13% seen once. Source: whole blood, taken at baseline. The receptors stem from an adult who was a healthcare worker with PCR-confirmed SARS-CoV-2 infection or an uninfected control (not recorded which). CDR3s include the opening cysteine and the closing phenylalanine or tryptophan. D genes are given only for firm matches. Rows may omit the clone size; those that give it use once, few, many or a size class.

CDR3 protein: CASSQSGTHQSDEQFF; CDR3 DNA: TGTGCCAGCAGCCAATCGGGGACTCATCAATCGGATGAGCAGTTCTTC; J gene: TRBJ2-1; clone size: .; D gene: .; V gene: TRBV4-2; CDR3 length: 16
CDR3 protein: CAISEASGRLNEQFF; CDR3 DNA: TGTGCCATCAGTGAAGCTAGCGGGAGACTGAATGAGCAGTTCTTC; J gene: TRBJ2-1; clone size: .; D gene: TRBD2; V gene: TRBV10-3; CDR3 length: 15
CDR3 protein: CASSLEVSYNSPLHF; CDR3 DNA: TGTGCCAGCAGTTTGGAGGTTTCATATAATTCACCCCTCCACTTT; J gene: TRBJ1-6; clone size: .; D gene: .; V gene: TRBV6-2/TRBV6-3; CDR3 length: 15
CDR3 protein: CASSLGQPYGYTF; CDR3 DNA: TGTGCCAGCAGCTTAGGACAGCCTTATGGCTACACCTTC; J gene: TRBJ1-2; clone size: many; D gene: .; V gene: TRBV7-9; CDR3 length: 13
CDR3 protein: CASSKRQPQETQYF; CDR3 DNA: TGTGCCAGCAGCAAACGACAGCCCCAAGAGACCCAGTACTTC; J gene: TRBJ2-5; clone size: few; D gene: .; V gene: TRBV21-1; CDR3 length: 14
CDR3 protein: CASSPDRVETQYF; CDR3 DNA: TGTGCCAGTAGTCCCGACAGGGTCGAGACCCAGTACTTC; J gene: TRBJ2-5; clone size: few; D gene: TRBD1; V gene: TRBV19; CDR3 length: 13
CDR3 protein: CAISVDGYEQYF; CDR3 DNA: TGTGCCATCAGTGTGGACGGTTACGAGCAGTACTTC; J gene: TRBJ2-7; clone size: .; D gene: .; V gene: TRBV10-3; CDR3 length: 12
CDR3 protein: CASRPSGGSVNEQFF; CDR3 DNA: TGTGCCAGCAGGCCGTCCGGGGGTTCAGTCAATGAGCAGTTCTTC; J gene: TRBJ2-1; clone size: .; D gene: .; V gene: TRBV6-2/TRBV6-3; CDR3 length: 15
CDR3 protein: CASSLTDFQADTQYF; CDR3 DNA: TGCGCCAGCAGCTTAACGGACTTCCAGGCAGATACGCAGTATTTT; J gene: TRBJ2-3; clone size: .; D gene: .; V gene: TRBV5-1; CDR3 length: 15
CDR3 protein: CSVEGRRGDSLSNYGYTF; CDR3 DNA: TGCAGCGTTGAAGGTAGAAGGGGAGACAGCCTTTCTAACTATGGCTACACCTTC; J gene: TRBJ1-2; clone size: many; D gene: .; V gene: TRBV29-1; CDR3 length: 18
CDR3 protein: CASSLRTSGGTDTQYF; CDR3 DNA: TGTGCCAGCAGTTTGCGGACTAGCGGGGGCACAGATACGCAGTATTTT; J gene: TRBJ2-3; clone size: .; D gene: TRBD2; V gene: TRBV27; CDR3 length: 16
CDR3 protein: CASSARLAGGSYEQYF; CDR3 DNA: TGTGCCAGCAGCGCCCGACTAGCGGGTGGCTCCTACGAGCAGTACTTC; J gene: TRBJ2-7; clone size: .; D gene: TRBD2; V gene: TRBV7-2; CDR3 length: 16
CDR3 protein: CASSQSRTVHEKLFF; CDR3 DNA: TGCGCCAGCAGTCAATCGCGGACAGTCCACGAAAAACTGTTTTTT; J gene: TRBJ1-4; clone size: few; D gene: .; V gene: TRBV23-1; CDR3 length: 15
CDR3 protein: CASSPQTGRSLGAPPHF; CDR3 DNA: TGTGCCAGCAGCCCTCAAACGGGACGCTCCTTGGGGGCACCCCCCCACTTT; J gene: TRBJ1-6; clone size: .; D gene: .; V gene: TRBV5-8; CDR3 length: 17
CDR3 protein: CASSVLGQGPTETQYF; CDR3 DNA: TGTGCCAGCAGCGTGCTGGGACAGGGGCCGACAGAGACCCAGTACTTC; J gene: TRBJ2-5; clone size: once; D gene: TRBD1; V gene: TRBV5-4; CDR3 length: 16
CDR3 protein: CASFSGTDQAFF; CDR3 DNA: TGTGCCAGCTTCAGCGGGACGGATCAAGCTTTCTTT; J gene: TRBJ1-1; clone size: few; D gene: .; V gene: TRBV6-5; CDR3 length: 12
CDR3 protein: CASSPWTGYYGYTF; CDR3 DNA: TGTGCCAGCAGTCCCTGGACAGGGTACTATGGCTACACCTTC; J gene: TRBJ1-2; clone size: few; D gene: TRBD1; V gene: TRBV6-2/TRBV6-3; CDR3 length: 14
CDR3 protein: CASGRGPYNEQFF; CDR3 DNA: TGTGCCAGCGGGAGGGGGCCTTACAATGAGCAGTTCTTC; J gene: TRBJ2-1; clone size: .; D gene: .; V gene: TRBV11-2; CDR3 length: 13
CDR3 protein: CASRPQGGSYNSPLHF; CDR3 DNA: TGTGCCAGCAGACCACAGGGAGGGTCCTATAATTCACCCCTCCACTTT; J gene: TRBJ1-6; clone size: few; D gene: .; V gene: TRBV12-3/TRBV12-4; CDR3 length: 16
CDR3 protein: CSVGYPGLAGGAPYF; CDR3 DNA: TGCAGCGTTGGCTATCCCGGACTAGCGGGCGGGGCACCGTATTTT; J gene: TRBJ2-3; clone size: many; D gene: TRBD2; V gene: TRBV29-1; CDR3 length: 15
CDR3 protein: CASSPGLRAGFQETQYF; CDR3 DNA: TGTGCCAGCAGCCCAGGTCTCCGGGCGGGTTTCCAAGAGACCCAGTACTTC; J gene: TRBJ2-5; clone size: .; D gene: .; V gene: TRBV12-3/TRBV12-4; CDR3 length: 17
CDR3 protein: CASSPRVGGEVYGYTF; CDR3 DNA: TGCGCCAGCAGCCCGAGGGTCGGGGGCGAGGTGTATGGCTACACCTTC; J gene: TRBJ1-2; clone size: few; D gene: .; V gene: TRBV5-1; CDR3 length: 16
CDR3 protein: CASSPGLGSYNEQFF; CDR3 DNA: TGCGCCAGCAGCCCGGGACTGGGGTCCTACAATGAGCAGTTCTTC; J gene: TRBJ2-1; clone size: .; D gene: .; V gene: TRBV5-1; CDR3 length: 15
CDR3 protein: CASSPPRNRGNSPLHF; CDR3 DNA: TGTGCCAGCTCACCACCCCGGAACAGGGGAAATTCACCCCTCCACTTT; J gene: TRBJ1-6; clone size: .; D gene: TRBD1; V gene: TRBV18; CDR3 length: 16
CDR3 protein: CASSYSTGAFTDTQYF; CDR3 DNA: TGTGCCAGCAGTTACTCGACTGGGGCCTTCACAGATACGCAGTATTTT; J gene: TRBJ2-3; clone size: many; D gene: .; V gene: TRBV6-5; CDR3 length: 16
CDR3 protein: CASSQDADSGSSEQFF; CDR3 DNA: TGCGCCAGCAGCCAAGATGCGGATAGCGGGAGCTCTGAGCAGTTCTTC; J gene: TRBJ2-1; clone size: few; D gene: TRBD2; V gene: TRBV4-1; CDR3 length: 16
CDR3 protein: CASSLGFSRSYNEQFF; CDR3 DNA: TGCGCCAGCAGCTTGGGGTTCTCCCGCTCCTACAATGAGCAGTTCTTC; J gene: TRBJ2-1; clone size: .; D gene: .; V gene: TRBV5-1; CDR3 length: 16
CDR3 protein: CASRRQSSYEQYF; CDR3 DNA: TGTGCCAGCAGGAGACAATCCTCCTACGAGCAGTACTTC; J gene: TRBJ2-7; clone size: few; D gene: .; V gene: TRBV6-5; CDR3 length: 13
CDR3 protein: CASSLGGSEAFF; CDR3 DNA: TGTGCCAGCAGCCTAGGGGGCAGTGAAGCTTTCTTT; J gene: TRBJ1-1; clone size: many; D gene: TRBD1; V gene: TRBV9; CDR3 length: 12
CDR3 protein: CASSGRGPGNQPQHF; CDR3 DNA: TGTGCCAGCAGTGGCAGGGGGCCGGGCAATCAGCCCCAGCATTTT; J gene: TRBJ1-5; clone size: .; D gene: TRBD1; V gene: TRBV27; CDR3 length: 15
CDR3 protein: CSARDNSPLHF; CDR3 DNA: TGCAGTGCTAGAGATAATTCACCCCTCCACTTT; J gene: TRBJ1-6; clone size: few; D gene: .; V gene: TRBV20-1; CDR3 length: 11
CDR3 protein: CSARDPQGQPAKNIQYF; CDR3 DNA: TGCAGTGCTAGAGATCCCCAGGGACAGCCAGCCAAAAACATTCAGTACTTC; J gene: TRBJ2-4; clone size: .; D gene: TRBD1; V gene: TRBV20-1; CDR3 length: 17
CDR3 protein: CASSSSWGAYNEQFF; CDR3 DNA: TGTGCCAGCAGCTCCTCCTGGGGGGCGTACAATGAGCAGTTCTTC; J gene: TRBJ2-1; clone size: few; D gene: .; V gene: TRBV11-1; CDR3 length: 15
CDR3 protein: CASSYRSGNQPQHF; CDR3 DNA: TGTGCCAGCAGTTACAGGTCTGGCAATCAGCCCCAGCATTTT; J gene: TRBJ1-5; clone size: few; D gene: .; V gene: TRBV6-5; CDR3 length: 14
CDR3 protein: CASSVREGYGYTF; CDR3 DNA: TGTGCCAGCTCAGTCAGGGAGGGCTATGGCTACACCTTC; J gene: TRBJ1-2; clone size: .; D gene: .; V gene: TRBV2; CDR3 length: 13
CDR3 protein: CATSDPETDPIAKNIQYF; CDR3 DNA: TGTGCCACCAGTGACCCCGAGACAGACCCTATTGCCAAAAACATTCAGTACTTC; J gene: TRBJ2-4; clone size: many; D gene: .; V gene: TRBV24-1; CDR3 length: 18
CDR3 protein: CSATETGPYEQYF; CDR3 DNA: TGCAGTGCTACGGAGACAGGGCCCTACGAGCAGTACTTC; J gene: TRBJ2-7; clone size: few; D gene: TRBD1; V gene: TRBV20-1; CDR3 length: 13
CDR3 protein: CASIPGASLEQFF; CDR3 DNA: TGTGCCAGCATACCGGGTGCCTCCCTGGAGCAGTTCTTC; J gene: TRBJ2-1; clone size: few; D gene: .; V gene: TRBV6-6; CDR3 length: 13
CDR3 protein: CASSLLPVGSSSGNTIYF; CDR3 DNA: TGCGCCAGCAGCCTCCTACCTGTAGGCTCGAGCTCTGGAAACACCATATATTTT; J gene: TRBJ1-3; clone size: few; D gene: .; V gene: TRBV4-3; CDR3 length: 18
CDR3 protein: CSVVAQGSGANVLTF; CDR3 DNA: TGCAGCGTTGTGGCGCAGGGAAGTGGGGCCAACGTCCTGACTTTC; J gene: TRBJ2-6; clone size: .; D gene: .; V gene: TRBV29-1; CDR3 length: 15
CDR3 protein: CASSLGGLTTDTQYF; CDR3 DNA: TGTGCCAGCAGCCTCGGGGGACTTACCACAGATACGCAGTATTTT; J gene: TRBJ2-3; clone size: many; D gene: .; V gene: TRBV7-3; CDR3 length: 15
CDR3 protein: CASSLSGGYEQYF; CDR3 DNA: TGTGCCAGCAGTTTATCGGGCGGCTACGAGCAGTACTTC; J gene: TRBJ2-7; clone size: few; D gene: .; V gene: TRBV27; CDR3 length: 13
CDR3 protein: CASSSPPYNEQFF; CDR3 DNA: TGTGCCAGCAGCTCCCCCCCCTACAATGAGCAGTTCTTC; J gene: TRBJ2-1; clone size: .; D gene: .; V gene: TRBV7-9; CDR3 length: 13
CDR3 protein: CASSLGGARSNEKLFF; CDR3 DNA: TGTGCCAGCAGCTTGGGAGGGGCGAGGTCTAATGAAAAACTGTTTTTT; J gene: TRBJ1-4; clone size: few; D gene: .; V gene: TRBV5-5; CDR3 length: 16
CDR3 protein: CASSQDIQGRYTGELFF; CDR3 DNA: TGTGCCAGCAGCCAAGATATACAGGGGCGATACACCGGGGAGCTGTTTTTT; J gene: TRBJ2-2; clone size: .; D gene: TRBD1; V gene: TRBV4-2; CDR3 length: 17